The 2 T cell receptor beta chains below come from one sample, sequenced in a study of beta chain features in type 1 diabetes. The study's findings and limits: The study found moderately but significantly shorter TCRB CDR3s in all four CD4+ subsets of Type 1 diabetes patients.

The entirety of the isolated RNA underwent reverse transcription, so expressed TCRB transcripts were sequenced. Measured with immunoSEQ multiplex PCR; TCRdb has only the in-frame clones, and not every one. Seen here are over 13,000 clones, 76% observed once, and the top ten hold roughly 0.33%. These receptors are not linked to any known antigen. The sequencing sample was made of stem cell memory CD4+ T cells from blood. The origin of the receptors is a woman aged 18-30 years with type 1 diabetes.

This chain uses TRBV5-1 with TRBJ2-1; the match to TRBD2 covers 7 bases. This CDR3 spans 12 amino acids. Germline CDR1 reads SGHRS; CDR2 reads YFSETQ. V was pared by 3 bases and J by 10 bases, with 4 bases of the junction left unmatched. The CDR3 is CASSWGGREQFF. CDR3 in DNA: TGCGCCAGCAGCTGGGGGGGGAGGGAGCAGTTCTTC.

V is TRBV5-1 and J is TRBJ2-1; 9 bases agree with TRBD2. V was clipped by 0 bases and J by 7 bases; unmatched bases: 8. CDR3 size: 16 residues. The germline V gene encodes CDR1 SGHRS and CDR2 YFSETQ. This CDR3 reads CASSLVIAGENNEQFF. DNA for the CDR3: TGCGCCAGCAGCTTGGTTATAGCGGGAGAAAATAATGAGCAGTTCTTC.